The 6 T cell receptor beta chains below were found in one sample sequenced in a study of spatial heterogeneity in lung cancer. Regarding time point: sample taken at primary tumor resection. Extraction of whole RNA from tumor, nontumor lung or frozen PBMC preceded unsorted sequencing. TCRdb recomputed calls from the 5' RACE reads with MiXCR, one row per CDR3 protein. The sample has around 60,000 distinct CDR3 sequences; less than 10% are singletons. Specimen: PBMCs, collected at surgery. The origin of the receptors is a female donor with early-stage non-small cell lung cancer.

This clonotype was observed at least ten times. The chain has TRBV7-9 and TRBJ1-5; D is possibly TRBD1 (6 bases). Germline CDR1 and CDR2: SEHNR and FQNEAQ (reference sequence). Deletions cut 5 bases from V and 7 bases from J, with 9 bases between. The length of the CDR3 is 12 residues. CDR3 region: CASSLDRQPQHF. Written as DNA, the CDR3 is TGTGCCAGCAGCCTGGACAGACAGCCCCAGCATTTT.

This clonotype was recorded a few times. The chain links TRBV2 to TRBJ1-4; D not resolved. The V end lost 4 bases, the J end lost 7 bases, and 16 bases lay between the germline ends. CDR1 is SNHLY and CDR2 is FYNNEI in the germline V gene. The CDR3 loop spans 15 amino acids. CDR3 region: CASSGALGEGEKLFF. The CDR3 DNA reads TGTGCCAGCAGTGGAGCGCTCGGGGAAGGTGAAAAACTGTTTTTT.

This clonotype was observed many times. The chain recombines TRBV13 with TRBJ2-3; TRBD2 agrees at 7 bases. CDR1 and CDR2 from the germline V gene are PRHDT and FYEKMQ (reference sequence). The J segment lost 0 bases and the V segment lost 4 bases, leaving 4 bases of the junction unmatched. CDR3 length equals 15 residues. CDR3 region: CASSWGSGSTDTQYF. The DNA for the CDR3 is TGTGCCAGCAGCTGGGGTAGCGGGAGCACAGATACGCAGTATTTT. Using reference TRBV13 and TRBJ2-3 for the parts outside the CDR3, the full variable domain is AAGVIQSPRHLIKEKRETATLKCYPIPRHDTVYWYQQGPGQDPQFLISFYEKMQSDKGSIPDRFSAQQFSDYHSELNMSSLELGDSALYFCASSWGSGSTDTQYFGPGTRLTVL.

The genes are TRBV7-9 and TRBJ1-2; 7 nucleotides match TRBD1. V gave up 5 bases and J gave up 5 bases; unmatched junction bases: 11. Germline V gives CDR1 SEHNR, CDR2 FQNEAQ (reference sequence). The CDR3 is 15 residues long. CDR3 residues: CASSPGGQGPYGYTF. In DNA, the CDR3 is TGTGCCAGCAGCCCAGGGGGGCAGGGCCCTTATGGCTACACCTTC.

This clonotype has more than one count but fewer than ten. The CDR3 sequence: CASSVESSGGARETQYF. The CDR3 bases are TGTGCCAGCAGCGTAGAATCTAGCGGGGGGGCTAGAGAGACCCAGTACTTC. This chain joins TRBV9 and TRBJ2-5; 12 bases agree with TRBD2. The CDR3 spans 17 residues. J gave up 4 bases and V 0 bases, and 7 bases lay outside the gene matches. CDR1 SGDLS and CDR2 YYNGEE come from the germline V gene.

The rearrangement joins TRBV14 to TRBJ2-5, with D perhaps TRBD2 (5 bases). This CDR3 spans 15 amino acids. Between the trimmed V and J ends, which lost 0 bases and 5 bases, there was a span of 13 bases. Germline V CDR1 and CDR2: SGHDN, FVKESK. The CDR3 loop is CASSQDLRGRETQYF. CDR3 in DNA: TGTGCCAGCAGCCAAGATCTCCGAGGGCGGGAGACCCAGTACTTC.